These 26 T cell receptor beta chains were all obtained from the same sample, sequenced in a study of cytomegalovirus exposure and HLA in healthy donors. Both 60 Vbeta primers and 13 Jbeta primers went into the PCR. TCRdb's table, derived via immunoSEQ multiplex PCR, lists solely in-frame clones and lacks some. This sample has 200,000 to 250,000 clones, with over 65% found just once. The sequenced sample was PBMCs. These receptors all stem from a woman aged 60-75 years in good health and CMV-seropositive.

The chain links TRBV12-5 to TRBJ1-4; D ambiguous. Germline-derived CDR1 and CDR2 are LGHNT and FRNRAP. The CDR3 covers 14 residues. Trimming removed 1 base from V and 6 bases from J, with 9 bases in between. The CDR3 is CASGLAGSYEKLFF. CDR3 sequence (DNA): TGTGCTAGTGGTTTGGCCGGGTCTTATGAAAAACTGTTTTTT.

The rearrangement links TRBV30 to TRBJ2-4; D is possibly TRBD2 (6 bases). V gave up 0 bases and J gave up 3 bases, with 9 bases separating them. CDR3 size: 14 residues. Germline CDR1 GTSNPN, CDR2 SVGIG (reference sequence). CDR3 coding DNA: TGTGCCTGGAGTGTACGGGGAGGCAAAAACATTCAGTACTTC. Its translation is CAWSVRGGKNIQYF. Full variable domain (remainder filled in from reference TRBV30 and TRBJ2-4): SQTIHQWPATLVQPVGSPLSLECTVEGTSNPNLYWYRQAAGRGLQLLFYSVGIGQISSEVPQNLSASRPQDRQFILSSKKLLLSDSGFYLCAWSVRGGKNIQYFGAGTRLSVL.

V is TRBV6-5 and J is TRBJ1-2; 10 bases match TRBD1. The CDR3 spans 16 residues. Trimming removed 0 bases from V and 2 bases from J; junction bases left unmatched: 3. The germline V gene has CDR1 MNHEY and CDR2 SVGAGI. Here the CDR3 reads CASSYSGGQGNYGYTF. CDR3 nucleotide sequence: TGTGCCAGCAGTTACTCTGGGGGACAGGGGAACTATGGCTACACCTTC.

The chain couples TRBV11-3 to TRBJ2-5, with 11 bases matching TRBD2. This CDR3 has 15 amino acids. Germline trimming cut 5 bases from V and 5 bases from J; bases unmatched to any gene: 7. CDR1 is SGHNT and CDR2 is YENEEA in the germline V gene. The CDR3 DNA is TGTGCCAGCAGCCGCCGGATAGCGGGGGGGGAGACCCAGTACTTC. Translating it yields CASSRRIAGGETQYF.

The CDR3 protein is CASSPRWETQYF. The CDR3 DNA reads TGCGCCAGCAGCCCGCGGTGGGAGACCCAGTACTTC. The chain carries TRBV5-1 and TRBJ2-5; no reliable D call. The V gene lost 4 bases and the J gene lost 5 bases, with 9 bases spanning the gap. CDR1 is SGHRS, CDR2 YFSETQ, per germline. This CDR3 contains 12 residues.

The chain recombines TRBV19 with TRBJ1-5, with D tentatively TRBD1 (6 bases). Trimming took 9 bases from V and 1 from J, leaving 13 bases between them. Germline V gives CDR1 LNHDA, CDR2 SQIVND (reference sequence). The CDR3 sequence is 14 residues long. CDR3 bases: TGTGCCAGCTCGCAGGGGATAAGCAATCAGCCCCAGCATTTT. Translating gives CASSQGISNQPQHF.

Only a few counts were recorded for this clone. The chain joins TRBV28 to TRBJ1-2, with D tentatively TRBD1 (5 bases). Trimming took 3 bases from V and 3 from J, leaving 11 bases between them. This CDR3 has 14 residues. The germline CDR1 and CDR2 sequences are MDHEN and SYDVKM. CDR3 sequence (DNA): TGTGCCAGCAGTTTCAGACAGCTGTACTATGGCTACACCTTC. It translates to CASSFRQLYYGYTF.

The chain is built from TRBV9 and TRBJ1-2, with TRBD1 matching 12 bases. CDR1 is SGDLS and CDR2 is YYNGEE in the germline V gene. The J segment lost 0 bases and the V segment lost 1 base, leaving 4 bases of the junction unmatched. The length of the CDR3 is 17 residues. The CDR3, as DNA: TGTGCCAGCAGCGTAAGGGACAGGGGGCGACCTAACTATGGCTACACCTTC. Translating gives CASSVRDRGRPNYGYTF. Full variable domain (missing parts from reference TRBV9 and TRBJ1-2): DSGVTQTPKHLITATGQRVTLRCSPRSGDLSVYWYQQSLDQGLQFLIQYYNGEERAKGNILERFSAQQFPDLHSELNLSSLELGDSALYFCASSVRDRGRPNYGYTFGSGTRLTVV.

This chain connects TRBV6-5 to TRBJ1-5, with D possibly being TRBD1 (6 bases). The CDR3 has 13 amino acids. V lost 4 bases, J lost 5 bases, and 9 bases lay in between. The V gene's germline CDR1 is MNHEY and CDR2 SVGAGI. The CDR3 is CASSSTGYQPQHF. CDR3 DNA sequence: TGTGCCAGCAGTTCGACAGGTTATCAGCCCCAGCATTTT.

Written as DNA, the CDR3 is TGTGCCAGTATTAGCCGAGCGGGGGGATATACGCAGTATTTT. Translated, it gives CASISRAGGYTQYF. The chain carries TRBV19 and TRBJ2-3, with 9 bases that match TRBD2. Germline V lookup: CDR1 LNHDA, CDR2 SQIVND (reference sequence). The trim removed 7 bases at V and 7 bases at J, leaving 9 bases unmatched. The CDR3 is made up of 14 amino acids.

In DNA form, the CDR3 reads TGTGCCAGCACCTTAACTTACAGGGGCCCCGGGGAGCTGTTTTTT. It specifies CASTLTYRGPGELFF. J is TRBJ2-2 and V is TRBV6-5, with 7 nucleotides matching TRBD1. Unmatched junction bases numbered 11, after V lost 7 bases and J lost 6 bases. Germline CDR1 and CDR2: MNHEY and SVGAGI. The CDR3 loop spans 15 amino acids.

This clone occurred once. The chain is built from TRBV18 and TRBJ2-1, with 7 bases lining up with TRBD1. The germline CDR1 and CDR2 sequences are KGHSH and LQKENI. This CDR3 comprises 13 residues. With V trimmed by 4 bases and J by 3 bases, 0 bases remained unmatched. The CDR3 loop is CASSRQGYNEQFF. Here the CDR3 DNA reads TGTGCCAGCTCACGACAGGGCTACAATGAGCAGTTCTTC.

The CDR3 region is CASSTFSNQPQHF. The CDR3 DNA is TGTGCCAGTAGTACCTTTAGCAATCAGCCCCAGCATTTT. The rearrangement uses TRBV19 and TRBJ1-5, with D unresolved. V lost 4 bases and J lost 0, with 4 bases in between. CDR3 length: 13 amino acids. The germline gives CDR1 LNHDA, CDR2 SQIVND (reference sequence).

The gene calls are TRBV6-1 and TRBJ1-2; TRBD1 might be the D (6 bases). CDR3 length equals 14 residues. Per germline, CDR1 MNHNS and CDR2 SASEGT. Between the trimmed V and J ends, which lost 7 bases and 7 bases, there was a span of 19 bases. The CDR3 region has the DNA TGTGCCAGCACGGGGGGCGTAGGGATTCCTGGCTACACCTTC. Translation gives CASTGGVGIPGYTF.

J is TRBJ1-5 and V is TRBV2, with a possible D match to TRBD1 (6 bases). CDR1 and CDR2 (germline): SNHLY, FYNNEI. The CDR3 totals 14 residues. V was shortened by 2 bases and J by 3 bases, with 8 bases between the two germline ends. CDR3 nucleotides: TGTGCCAGCAGTGAAAACAGGGACAATCAGCCCCAGCATTTT. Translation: CASSENRDNQPQHF.

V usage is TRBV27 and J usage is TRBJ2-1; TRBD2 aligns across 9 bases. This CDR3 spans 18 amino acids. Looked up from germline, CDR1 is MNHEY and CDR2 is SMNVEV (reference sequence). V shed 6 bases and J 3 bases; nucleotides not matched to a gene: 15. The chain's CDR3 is CASRGDRLAVNFYNEQFF. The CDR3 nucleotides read TGTGCCAGCAGGGGAGATCGACTAGCGGTAAATTTCTACAATGAGCAGTTCTTC.

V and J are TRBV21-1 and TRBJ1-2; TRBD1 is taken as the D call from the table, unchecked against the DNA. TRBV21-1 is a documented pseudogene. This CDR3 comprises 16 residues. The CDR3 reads CASSPRGQGAPLGYTF. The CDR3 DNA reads TGTGCCAGCAGCCCTCGGGGACAGGGGGCTCCCCTTGGCTACACCTTC.

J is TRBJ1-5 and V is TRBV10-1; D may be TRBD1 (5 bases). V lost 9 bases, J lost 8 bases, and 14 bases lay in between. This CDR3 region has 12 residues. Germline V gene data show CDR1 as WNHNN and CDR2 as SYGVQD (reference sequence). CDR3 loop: CARMGGCEPQHF. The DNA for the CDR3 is TGCGCCAGGATGGGGGGGTGCGAGCCCCAGCATTTT.

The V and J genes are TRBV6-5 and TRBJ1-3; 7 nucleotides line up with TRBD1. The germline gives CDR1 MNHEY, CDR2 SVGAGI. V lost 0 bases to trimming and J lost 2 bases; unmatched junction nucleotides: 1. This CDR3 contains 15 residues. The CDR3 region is CASSYSGTAGNTIYF. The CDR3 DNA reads TGTGCCAGCAGTTACTCCGGGACAGCTGGAAACACCATATATTTT.

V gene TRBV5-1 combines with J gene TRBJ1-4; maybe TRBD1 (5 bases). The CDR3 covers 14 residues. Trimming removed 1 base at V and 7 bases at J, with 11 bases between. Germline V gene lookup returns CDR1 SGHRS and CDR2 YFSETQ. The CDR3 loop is CASSLNWQGEKLFF. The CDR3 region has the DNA TGCGCCAGCAGCTTGAATTGGCAGGGTGAAAAACTGTTTTTT.

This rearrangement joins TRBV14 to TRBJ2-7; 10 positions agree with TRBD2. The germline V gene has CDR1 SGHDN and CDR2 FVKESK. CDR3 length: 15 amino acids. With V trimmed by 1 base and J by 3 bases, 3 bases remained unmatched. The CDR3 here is CASSQGVAGGYEQYF. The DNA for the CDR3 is TGTGCCAGCAGCCAAGGAGTAGCGGGGGGCTACGAGCAGTACTTC.

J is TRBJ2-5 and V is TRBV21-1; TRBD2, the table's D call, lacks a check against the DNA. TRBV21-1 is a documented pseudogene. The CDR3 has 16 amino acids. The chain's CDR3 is CASSKRLAGIQETQYF. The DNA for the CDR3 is TGTGCCAGCAGCAAACGACTAGCGGGGATCCAAGAGACCCAGTACTTC.

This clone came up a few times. The CDR3 protein is CAWSDAGGSYNEQFF. As DNA, the CDR3 is TGTGCCTGGAGCGACGCAGGGGGCTCCTACAATGAGCAGTTCTTC. The gene calls are TRBV30 and TRBJ2-1; TRBD1 aligns across 7 bases. The CDR3 has 15 residues. With V trimmed by 3 bases and J by 0 bases, 5 bases remained unmatched. The germline V gene encodes CDR1 GTSNPN and CDR2 SVGIG (reference sequence).

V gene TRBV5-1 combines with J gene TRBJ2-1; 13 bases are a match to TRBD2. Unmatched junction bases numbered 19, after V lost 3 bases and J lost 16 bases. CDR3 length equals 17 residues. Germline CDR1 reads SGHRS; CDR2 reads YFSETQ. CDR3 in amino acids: CASSSIPLAGGRTSNFF. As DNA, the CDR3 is TGCGCCAGCAGCTCGATTCCACTAGCGGGAGGGAGGACTTCTAATTTCTTC.

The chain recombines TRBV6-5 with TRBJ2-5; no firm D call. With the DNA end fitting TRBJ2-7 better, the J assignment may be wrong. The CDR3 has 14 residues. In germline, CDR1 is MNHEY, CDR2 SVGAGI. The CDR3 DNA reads TGTGCCAGCACCGACCATTACAGAGCCTACGAGCAGTACTTC. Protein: CASTDHYRAYEQYF.

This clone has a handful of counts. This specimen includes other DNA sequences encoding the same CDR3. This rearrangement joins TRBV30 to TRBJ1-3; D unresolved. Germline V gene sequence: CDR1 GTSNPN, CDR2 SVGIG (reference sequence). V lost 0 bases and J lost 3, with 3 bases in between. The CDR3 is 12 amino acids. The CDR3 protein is CAWSVLGNTIYF. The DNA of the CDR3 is TGTGCCTGGAGTGTACTTGGAAACACCATATATTTT. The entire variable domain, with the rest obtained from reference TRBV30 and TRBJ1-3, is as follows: SQTIHQWPATLVQPVGSPLSLECTVEGTSNPNLYWYRQAAGRGLQLLFYSVGIGQISSEVPQNLSASRPQDRQFILSSKKLLLSDSGFYLCAWSVLGNTIYFGEGSWLTVV.